This T cell receptor (beta chain) came from a study of blood T cell repertoires in COVID-19. About the research overall: Samples of COVID-19 (acute and convalescent) were obtained from the United States, Italy and Spain.

This clone appeared once. TCRdb's table, derived via immunoSEQ multiplex PCR, lists solely in-frame clones and lacks some. The sample includes hundreds of thousands of clones, 86% of them seen just once. CDR3 length equals 18 residues. The rearrangement uses TRBV21-1 and TRBJ1-6. TRBV21-1 is recorded as a pseudogene. The clonotype was recovered from a woman in her 30s with active or convalescent COVID-19. Sequencing input: peripheral blood. In DNA, the CDR3 is TGTGCCAGCAGCAAAGACGGGGAGACAAGCTCCTATAATTCACCCCTCCACTTT. Translation gives CASSKDGETSSYNSPLHF.